This TCR beta chain emerged from a study of T cells in Graves' hyperthyroidism and ophthalmopathy. Amplified regions were TCR beta CDR3 sequences from RNA transcripts. The TCR CDR3 first-round RT-PCR relied on the HTBI primer set. TCRdb analysed the multiplex PCR reads with MiXCR anew, one entry per CDR3 protein. The table records 600,000 to 650,000 distinct CDR3 sequences, less than 25% of them present only once. This clonotype occurred many times. Exclusion followed for patients with uncontrolled infection, other autoimmune disease, pregnancy or lactation. Germline-derived CDR1 and CDR2 are SGHAT and FQNNGV. Between the trimmed V and J ends, which lost 5 bases and 10 bases, there was a span of 12 bases. The CDR3 extends over 12 amino acids.

J is TRBJ2-1 and V is TRBV11-2; D ambiguous. Material: blood. This TCR derives from a man aged 30-40 years with Graves' ophthalmopathy. The CDR3 sequence: CASSLPSVEQFF. In DNA, the CDR3 is TGTGCCAGCAGCCTACCCTCGGTCGAGCAGTTCTTC.